This is a list of T cell receptor beta chains from one sample in a study of blood T cell repertoires in COVID-19. Sequencing was performed with immunoSEQ multiplex PCR; in TCRdb, only in-frame clones are kept and a portion is missing. The sample contains about 200,000 clones, 94% of which appear only once. Input material: peripheral blood. All receptors derive from a man aged 30 to 39 with COVID-19, enrolled during active disease. Each CDR3 is given without its conserved first and last residue.

>15|TRBV14
ASSQDFRGEAKNIQY
>15|TRBV9
ASSFTTSAHRTGELF
>16|TRBV5-1
ASSLYYSGQGNTGELF
>14|TRBV6-1
ASSEDLGEGGQPQH
>12|TRBV3-1/TRBV3-2
ASSPLGRNTEAF
>13|TRBV7-9
ASSPPAATNEKLF
>11|TRBV6-5
ASRPDRDYGYT
>13|TRBV18
ASSLDSLGTDTQY
>12|TRBV6-1
ASSEAVQGYGYT
>14|TRBV7-9
ASSYPSSSNTGELF
>13|TRBV27
ASSITGTGVYEQY
>11|TRBV12-3/TRBV12-4
ASRLTGGIGYT
>13|TRBV12-5
ASGPRNTGQAEQY
>11|TRBV11-2
ASSLNGIQPQH
>13|TRBV10-1
ASSESLGQAYEQY
>13|TRBV30
AWSVRTGYNQPQH
>15|TRBV5-1
ASSLGTQGSYNSPLH
>11|TRBV7-9
ASNYLSNTEAF
>12|TRBV30
AWSLTDAAGELF
>11|TRBV29-1
SVTPGTLYGYT
>11|TRBV30
AWQTDYNSPLH
>14|TRBV7-9
ASSLLAGGETDTQY
>12|TRBV5-6
ASSLRTGNTEAF
>13|TRBV6-5
ASSTGTFAYNEQF
>13|TRBV27
ASSTQRTGNEKLF
>14|TRBV5-3
ARSRGQGAAYNEQF
>13|TRBV30
AWADRAGSNQPQH
>11|TRBV29-1
SVEDNLYNEQF
>9|TRBV5-1
ASRTGGKLF
>10|TRBV24-1
ATRTGNYGYT
>9|TRBV30
AWNRVEKLF
>14|TRBV7-9
ASRGPGQGAQETQY
>15|TRBV19
ASSIWGRIGNTGELF